The rows below give T cell receptor beta chains drawn from one sample of a study of metastatic and nonmetastatic thyroid tumors. TCRdb re-called clones via MiXCR from the PCR reads. Among about 16,000 clones listed, over 25% were seen once. The specimen was tumor tissue. The receptors were sampled from a male donor with papillary thyroid cancer or a benign thyroid nodule (not recorded which). Some clones in this sample may be carry-over from other donors' samples. Each CDR3 is given with its conserved first and last residue. The D gene is left open where the match is weak. Not all rows give a size; the values are once, few, many and, for expanded clones, a class.

14	TRBV6-1	medium-sized	TRBJ2-6	NA	TGTGCCAGCAGTTCGAGCTCTGGGGCCAACGTCCTGACTTTC	CASSSSSGANVLTF
14	TRBV5-4	many	TRBJ2-1	TRBD2	TGTGCCAGCAGCATCAGCGGGGGGTGGAATGAGCAGTTCTTC	CASSISGGWNEQFF
12	TRBV24-1	many	TRBJ1-5	NA	TGTGCCACCAGTCAGGATTTACAGCCCCAGCATTTT	CATSQDLQPQHF
16	TRBV5-5	medium-sized	TRBJ2-7	NA	TGTGCCAGCAGCGGAACCGGCCGTCGGCTGACCTACGAGCAGTACTTC	CASSGTGRRLTYEQYF
16	TRBV7-2	NA	TRBJ1-6	NA	TGTGCCAGCAGCTTAGCGTTCGGGAATTATAATTCACCCCTCCACTTT	CASSLAFGNYNSPLHF
11	TRBV20-1	medium-sized	TRBJ2-7	NA	TGCAGTGCTGATGCAGGGGACGAGCAGTACTTC	CSADAGDEQYF
15	TRBV2	few	TRBJ1-1	TRBD1	TGTGCCAGCAGTGCCCCGGGACAGGGACGTCCTGAAGCTTTCTTT	CASSAPGQGRPEAFF
19	TRBV6-2/TRBV6-3	NA	TRBJ2-1	TRBD2	TGTGCCAGCAGTTACGGCTTTTTGGGTAGCGGGGGTTCTTACAATGAGCAGTTCTTC	CASSYGFLGSGGSYNEQFF
13	TRBV20-1	NA	TRBJ2-1	TRBD2	TGCAGTGCTGCCGGGACTAGCGGGAGCGGGCAGTTCTTC	CSAAGTSGSGQFF
13	TRBV15	medium-sized	TRBJ2-2	NA	TGTGCCACCAGCAGAGACTACACCGGGGAGCTGTTTTTT	CATSRDYTGELFF
16	TRBV30	NA	TRBJ1-2	TRBD1	TGTGCCTGGAGTGTATTAGGCAGGGGGCGGACCTATGGCTACACCTTC	CAWSVLGRGRTYGYTF
15	TRBV7-7	NA	TRBJ2-1	TRBD2	TGTGCCAGCAGCAGGGCGGGGCTAGTGGGAGGGGATCAGTTCTTC	CASSRAGLVGGDQFF
18	TRBV7-6	many	TRBJ2-2	NA	TGTGCCAGCAGCTTAGAAGGGGGGGGCGATCCGAACACCGGGGAGCTGTTTTTT	CASSLEGGGDPNTGELFF
16	TRBV6-1	medium-sized	TRBJ2-6	TRBD1	TGTGCCAGCACCAGGGGGATTAGCTCTGGGGCCAACGTCCTGACTTTC	CASTRGISSGANVLTF
15	TRBV13	NA	TRBJ1-2	NA	TGTGCCAGCAGCTTAGGGGTAACCGGAGGGTATGGCTACACCTTC	CASSLGVTGGYGYTF
14	TRBV7-2	medium-sized	TRBJ1-3	NA	TGTGCCAGCAGCACGGACGGCGCTGGAAACACCATATATTTT	CASSTDGAGNTIYF
16	TRBV7-2	medium-sized	TRBJ1-6	NA	TGTGCCAGCAGAAACAACCGGGACAACAATAATTCACCCCTCCACTTT	CASRNNRDNNNSPLHF
13	TRBV7-2	many	TRBJ2-1	NA	TGTGCCAGCAGTCCTTCAGACTACAATGAGCAGTTCTTC	CASSPSDYNEQFF
15	TRBV20-1	NA	TRBJ2-2	TRBD1	TGCAGTGCTCCCAGACAGGGGGGGAACACCGGGGAGCTGTTTTTT	CSAPRQGGNTGELFF
16	TRBV19	NA	TRBJ1-2	TRBD1	TGTGCCAGTAAGGAAGTGGGACAGGGGGATTCGGAGGGCTACACCTTC	CASKEVGQGDSEGYTF
15	TRBV28	NA	TRBJ2-7	TRBD2	TGTGCCAGCAAATGGGGAGCGGGAAGCTCCTACGAGCAGTACTTC	CASKWGAGSSYEQYF
16	TRBV6-1	few	TRBJ2-2	NA	TGTGCCAGCAGTGAAGCAGCTGGGGGCGAAACCGGGGAGCTGTTTTTT	CASSEAAGGETGELFF
13	TRBV6-1	NA	TRBJ1-1	NA	TGTGCCAGCAGCCCCGACAGGTCCACTGAAGCTTTCTTT	CASSPDRSTEAFF
12	TRBV3-1	NA	TRBJ1-1	NA	TGTGCCAGCAGCCAGGTCACAGGGGAAGCTTTCTTT	CASSQVTGEAFF
14	TRBV3-1	NA	TRBJ1-2	NA	TGTGCCAGCAGCCCTTTTCGGGGGCTCTATGGCTACACCTTC	CASSPFRGLYGYTF
14	TRBV5-6	once	TRBJ1-2	TRBD1	TGTGCCAGCAGCTTTGGACAGGATCCGTATGGCTACACCTTC	CASSFGQDPYGYTF
15	TRBV28	medium-sized	TRBJ1-1	NA	TGTGCCAGCAGTTTGCCTACATGGGGCGGCACTGAAGCTTTCTTT	CASSLPTWGGTEAFF
14	TRBV27	many	TRBJ2-3	NA	TGTGCCAGCAGTCCGGACTCATGGGGTGATACGCAGTATTTT	CASSPDSWGDTQYF
11	TRBV7-9	large	TRBJ1-2	NA	TGTGCCAGCAGCTCTGGGGGTGACTACACCTTC	CASSSGGDYTF
11	TRBV7-9	many	TRBJ2-5	NA	TGTGCCAGCAGCCACCAAGAGACCCAGTACTTC	CASSHQETQYF
14	TRBV6-1	NA	TRBJ1-1	NA	TGTGCCAGCAGCGAATTTACTGTCAGGGGTGAAGCTTTCTTT	CASSEFTVRGEAFF
15	TRBV5-1	NA	TRBJ2-1	NA	TGCGCCAGCAGTCGTACAGGGTCCTCCTACAATGAGCAGTTCTTC	CASSRTGSSYNEQFF
15	TRBV11-1	NA	TRBJ2-1	TRBD2	TGTGCCAGCAGCCCGGGACTAGCGAATTACAATGAGCAGTTCTTC	CASSPGLANYNEQFF
13	TRBV6-4	few	TRBJ1-5	NA	TGTGCCAGCAGTGTACAGGCGGATCAGCCCCAGCATTTT	CASSVQADQPQHF
15	TRBV6-5	NA	TRBJ2-7	NA	TGTGCCAGCAGTTACTCGATGCAGGAGACCTACGAGCAGTACTTC	CASSYSMQETYEQYF
12	TRBV19	many	TRBJ1-4	NA	TGTGCCACCGGGGGGTTTAATGAAAAACTGTTTTTT	CATGGFNEKLFF
14	TRBV6-1	NA	TRBJ2-2	NA	TGTGTCAGCATACGGGGGAGGAACACCGTGGAGCTGTTTTTT	CVSIRGRNTVELFF
16	TRBV3-1	NA	TRBJ2-1	TRBD2	TGTGCCAGCAGCCAAGCGACTAGCGAGGCCTCCAATGAGCAGTTCTTC	CASSQATSEASNEQFF
16	TRBV3-1	NA	TRBJ1-1	TRBD1	TGTGCCAGCAGCCCCCGGGACAGGGCGCGTAACACTGAAGCTTTCTTT	CASSPRDRARNTEAFF
15	TRBV19	medium-sized	TRBJ2-2	TRBD2	TGTGCCAGTAGGTTTAGCGGGAGGAACACCGGGGAGCTGTTTTTT	CASRFSGRNTGELFF
16	TRBV20-1	large	TRBJ1-3	NA	TGCAGTGCTAGGTTGTCAGGGTTCTACTCTGGAAACACCATATATTTT	CSARLSGFYSGNTIYF
15	TRBV11-2	few	TRBJ2-3	NA	TGTGCCAGCAGCTTAATATCTAGCGATCCAGATACGCAGTATTTT	CASSLISSDPDTQYF
12	TRBV6-1	few	TRBJ1-1	TRBD1	TGTGCCAGCAGCCGTGACAGGGTCTTTGTTTTCTTT	CASSRDRVFVFF
15	TRBV5-1	NA	TRBJ2-2	TRBD2	TGCGCCAGCAAATTCCTAGCGGGACTCACCGGGGAGCTGTTTTTT	CASKFLAGLTGELFF
11	TRBV24-1	medium-sized	TRBJ2-7	NA	TGTGCCACCAGTAATAGGGACGAGCAGTACTTC	CATSNRDEQYF
12	TRBV20-1	NA	TRBJ2-1	NA	TGCAGTGCTACTCCTACACCATCTGAGCAGTTCTTC	CSATPTPSEQFF
15	TRBV19	NA	TRBJ1-1	NA	TGTGCCAGTAGTATAGATCGCCGGACGAACACTGAAGCTTTCTTT	CASSIDRRTNTEAFF
13	TRBV18	NA	TRBJ2-7	NA	TGTGCCAGCTCTCCAAGAAGGGTGGACGAGCAGTACTTC	CASSPRRVDEQYF
14	TRBV6-1	medium-sized	TRBJ1-1	NA	TGTGCCAGCAGTGAAGCGCTGGAGAGCACTGAAGCTTTCTTT	CASSEALESTEAFF
15	TRBV7-9	NA	TRBJ1-1	NA	TGTGCCAGCAGCTTAGGAGGTCTTATGAACACTGAAGCTTTCTTT	CASSLGGLMNTEAFF
16	TRBV6-2/TRBV6-3	NA	TRBJ2-3	TRBD2	TGTGCCAGCAGTTTCCTCCCTAGCGGGACCACAGATACGCAGTATTTT	CASSFLPSGTTDTQYF
15	TRBV5-1	NA	TRBJ2-7	NA	TGCGCCAGCAGCTTGGCCGGAGGGGTCAACTACGAGCAGTACTTC	CASSLAGGVNYEQYF
14	TRBV4-1	NA	TRBJ2-7	NA	TGCGCCAGCAGCCAAGTAGGGGGCTCCTACGAGCAGTACTTC	CASSQVGGSYEQYF
16	TRBV6-1	NA	TRBJ2-1	TRBD2	TGTGCCAGCAGTGCCTCTAGCGGGGGCCAATACAATGAGCAGTTCTTC	CASSASSGGQYNEQFF